One sample yielded the 5 T cell receptor beta chains listed below, sequenced in a study of cytomegalovirus exposure and HLA in healthy donors. Primers included in the PCR were 60 Vbeta and 13 Jbeta primers. Clones were read by immunoSEQ multiplex PCR, and TCRdb kept only the in-frame ones, dropping some. The data show 90,000 to 120,000 clones, about three quarters seen once. The specimen sequenced was PBMCs. These receptors originate from a woman younger than 30 in good health and CMV-seropositive.

The V and J genes are TRBV10-3 and TRBJ2-1, with 8 bases fitting TRBD2. The CDR3 runs 14 residues. Germline assignment: CDR1 ENHRY and CDR2 SYGVKD. Unmatched junction bases numbered 1, after V lost 0 bases and J lost 6 bases. Here the CDR3 DNA reads TGTGCCATCAGTGAGTCGACTAGCGCCAATGAGCAGTTCTTC. It codes for CAISESTSANEQFF.

This clone was detected a few times. V usage is TRBV10-3 and J usage is TRBJ1-5, with TRBD1 identical over 9 bases. The V gene's germline CDR1 is ENHRY and CDR2 SYGVKD. The CDR3 spans 19 residues. Losses at the gene ends were 2 bases for V and 0 bases for J; bases not matched to a gene: 11. CDR3 in DNA: TGTGCCATCAGTGAGGAGAGGGACAGGGAAAGTTATAGCAATCAGCCCCAGCATTTT. Translated, it gives CAISEERDRESYSNQPQHF.

V and J are TRBV5-6 and TRBJ2-7; 9 nucleotides line up with TRBD1. Germline-derived CDR1 and CDR2 are SGHDT and YYEEEE. V was clipped by 4 bases and J by 4 bases; unmatched bases: 9. CDR3 size: 15 residues. CDR3 nucleotides: TGTGCCAGCAGCACGGGACAGGGCGTGTGGTACGAGCAGTACTTC. Translation gives CASSTGQGVWYEQYF.

With respect to this clone: A read error is the likely source, as a far larger clone sits one nucleotide away. V and J are TRBV12-5 and TRBJ2-5; D ambiguous. The length of the CDR3 is 14 residues. Germline lookup yields CDR1 LGHNT and CDR2 FRNRAP. The chain's CDR3 is CASGPTLVEEAQYF. The CDR3 nucleotides are TGTGCTAGTGGTCCCACCCTGGTAGAAGAGGCCCAGTACTTC.

V is TRBV5-1 and J is TRBJ2-7; 7 positions match TRBD1. Germline CDR1 and CDR2: SGHRS and YFSETQ. This CDR3 region has 14 residues. The ends lost 4 bases at V and 4 bases at J; junction bases unmatched: 8. The CDR3 reads CASSDHRGRYEQYF. DNA of the CDR3: TGCGCCAGCAGCGACCACAGGGGAAGGTACGAGCAGTACTTC.